These 24 T cell receptor beta chains were all obtained from the same sample, sequenced in a study of CXCR3-negative and CXCR3-positive naive CD8 T cells. Preparation of TRB cDNA libraries relied on 5' RACE carrying UMI labels. After re-calling the 5' RACE reads, TCRdb lists one entry per CDR3 protein, DNA absent. Its clone listing holds 65,000 to 75,000 distinct CDR3 sequences. The specimen sequenced was naive CXCR3- CD8+ T cells from blood. Specified subset: CD45RO-CCR7+CD27+CD95- naive CD8+ T cells lacking CXCR3 (TNR3-). The receptors stem from a human donor in good health. Some clones in this sample may be carry-over from other donors' samples.

The chain recombines TRBV7-3 with TRBJ2-2; TCRdb's D call of TRBD2 is untestable without DNA. The CDR3 has 14 residues. Germline CDR1 reads SGHTA; CDR2 reads FQGTGA. The CDR3 loop reads CASSRGLAPGELFF.

The rearrangement uses TRBV5-1 and TRBJ2-7; TCRdb returns TRBD1, unconfirmable since there is no DNA. The CDR3 totals 14 residues. Looked up from germline, CDR1 is SGHRS and CDR2 is YFSETQ. CDR3 residues: CASSTGQEGDEQYF.

The chain employs TRBV11-3 and TRBJ2-1; TCRdb gives TRBD2 as the D gene, but with no DNA this cannot be confirmed. This CDR3 has 16 residues. Germline CDR1 reads SGHNT; CDR2 reads YENEEA. CDR3 loop: CASSYPRTSADNEQFF.

V and J are TRBV6-4 and TRBJ2-7; the TCRdb D gene call, TRBD1, has no DNA to confirm it. The germline CDR1 and CDR2 sequences are MRHNA and SNTAGT. CDR3 length: 14 amino acids. The CDR3 reads CAIGGPGKTYEQYF.

The chain has TRBV7-7 and TRBJ2-3; TCRdb's D call, TRBD1, is unchecked because there is no DNA. CDR1 SSHAT and CDR2 FNYEAQ come from the germline V gene (reference sequence). The length of the CDR3 is 15 residues. This CDR3 reads CASSKTGTGTDTQYF.

CDR3 sequence reads: CSVESGDSYSYEQYF. The gene calls are TRBV29-1 and TRBJ2-7; TCRdb indicates TRBD1, and absent DNA this call remains unverified. The CDR3 runs to 15 residues. Germline values: CDR1 SQVTM, CDR2 ANQGSEA.

The rearrangement joins TRBV5-1 to TRBJ2-3. Germline lookup yields CDR1 SGHRS and CDR2 YFSETQ. This CDR3 has 15 residues. The CDR3 region is CASSLVGEHPDTQYF.

The chain links TRBV4-3 to TRBJ1-1. Germline CDR1 LGHNA, CDR2 YSLEER. This CDR3 spans 15 amino acids. The CDR3 loop is CASSQDPDLNTEAFF.

The chain recombines TRBV29-1 with TRBJ2-1; TCRdb returns TRBD2, unconfirmable since there is no DNA. Germline V CDR1 and CDR2: SQVTM, ANQGSEA. This CDR3 spans 17 amino acids. CDR3 in amino acids: CSVDNLAGGRYTDEQFF.

The chain employs TRBV20-1 and TRBJ2-1; the TCRdb call, TRBD2, lacks DNA for checking. This CDR3 contains 15 residues. Germline V gives CDR1 DFQATT, CDR2 SNEGSKA (reference sequence). The CDR3 loop reads CSAETGLADLNEQFF.

This chain links TRBV29-1 with TRBJ2-2; TCRdb reports TRBD1, a call that lacks DNA to check it against. The CDR3 runs 15 residues. Per the germline V gene, CDR1 is SQVTM and CDR2 is ANQGSEA. CDR3 residues: CSVPGQGVNTGELFF.

The chain recombines TRBV7-2 with TRBJ2-1; TCRdb outputs TRBD1, but without DNA this stays unchecked. Germline CDR1 and CDR2: SGHTA and FQGNSA. The CDR3 has 15 amino acids. This chain's CDR3 is CASSLLGQDYNEQFF.

The V and J genes are TRBV7-9 and TRBJ2-6; TCRdb proposes TRBD2, but this gene call is untestable without DNA. Germline V gene sequence: CDR1 SEHNR, CDR2 FQNEAQ (reference sequence). The CDR3 sequence is 16 residues long. The CDR3: CASSPLQRAGANVLTF.

The rearrangement joins TRBV28 to TRBJ2-1; TCRdb's D call, TRBD2, is unchecked because there is no DNA. The CDR3 has 16 amino acids. Germline V gene sequence: CDR1 MDHEN, CDR2 SYDVKM. The CDR3 is CASSLVVRASSNEQFF. The full variable domain, completed using reference TRBV28 and TRBJ2-1, is DVKVTQSSRYLVKRTGEKVFLECVQDMDHENMFWYRQDPGLGLRLIYFSYDVKMKEKGDIPEGYSVSREKKERFSLILESASTNQTSMYLCASSLVVRASSNEQFFGPGTRLTVL.

This rearrangement joins TRBV12-3 or TRBV12-4 to TRBJ2-2; TCRdb's D call, TRBD1, is unchecked because there is no DNA. The CDR3 has 19 residues. CDR3 protein: CASSHHSGGGQLNTGELFF.

The V and J genes are TRBV12-3 or TRBV12-4 and TRBJ2-1; the D gene TCRdb calls, TRBD2, cannot be checked with no DNA. The CDR3 is 15 amino acids. The CDR3 is CASSLAGGHYNEQFF.

V and J are TRBV5-1 and TRBJ2-7; checking the TCRdb D call of TRBD1 is not possible without DNA. The germline V gene has CDR1 SGHRS and CDR2 YFSETQ. This CDR3 has 11 residues. CDR3 residues: CASNQGNEQYF.

The V and J genes are TRBV19 and TRBJ2-7; as DNA is missing, the TRBD1 call by TCRdb cannot be tested. The CDR3 has 14 amino acids. Germline CDR1 is LNHDA and CDR2 is SQIVND (reference sequence). The CDR3 sequence: CASSLAGTVYEQYF.

This chain joins TRBV10-1 and TRBJ1-5; the TCRdb call, TRBD1, lacks DNA for checking. The CDR3 is made up of 15 amino acids. Germline V gene lookup returns CDR1 WNHNN and CDR2 SYGVQD (reference sequence). The CDR3 reads CASRGTGGADQPQHF.

The gene calls are TRBV5-1 and TRBJ2-1; as DNA is missing, the TRBD1 call by TCRdb cannot be tested. CDR1 and CDR2 from the germline V gene are SGHRS and YFSETQ. This CDR3 region has 15 residues. CDR3 in amino acids: CASSLIIRQGDEQFF.

The CDR3 is CASSLRLGSGSFDTQYF. The chain couples TRBV5-4 to TRBJ2-3; TCRdb calls TRBD2, which cannot be checked without DNA. Germline CDR1 reads SGHNT; CDR2 reads YYREEE (reference sequence). The CDR3 runs to 17 residues.

This chain connects TRBV10-1 to TRBJ2-5; the TRBD1 assignment by TCRdb is unverifiable without DNA. The CDR3 has 18 residues. Germline V gene lookup returns CDR1 WNHNN and CDR2 SYGVQD (reference sequence). The CDR3 is CASSESTVRGPLQETQYF.

This chain connects TRBV28 to TRBJ2-3; TCRdb's D call of TRBD1 is untestable without DNA. Germline V gene sequence: CDR1 MDHEN, CDR2 SYDVKM. The CDR3 contains 16 residues. CDR3 protein: CASSLGAGVGTDTQYF.

This chain uses TRBV28 with TRBJ2-1; the D call of TRBD2 rests on TCRdb alone, since no DNA is present to check it. From germline, CDR1 is MDHEN and CDR2 SYDVKM. This CDR3 is 16 amino acids long. CDR3 loop: CASSFGLAGDFNEQFF. Variable domain in full (rest from reference TRBV28 and TRBJ2-1): DVKVTQSSRYLVKRTGEKVFLECVQDMDHENMFWYRQDPGLGLRLIYFSYDVKMKEKGDIPEGYSVSREKKERFSLILESASTNQTSMYLCASSFGLAGDFNEQFFGPGTRLTVL.